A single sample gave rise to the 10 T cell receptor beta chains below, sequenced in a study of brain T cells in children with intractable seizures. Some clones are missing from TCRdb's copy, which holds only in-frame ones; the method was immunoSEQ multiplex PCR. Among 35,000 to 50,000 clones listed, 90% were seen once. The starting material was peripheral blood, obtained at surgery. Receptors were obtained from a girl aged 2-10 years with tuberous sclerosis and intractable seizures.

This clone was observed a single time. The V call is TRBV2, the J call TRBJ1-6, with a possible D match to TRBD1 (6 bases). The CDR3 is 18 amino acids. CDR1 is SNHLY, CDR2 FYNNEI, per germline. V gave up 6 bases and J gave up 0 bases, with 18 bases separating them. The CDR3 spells CASSLVLDRPSYNSPLHF. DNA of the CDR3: TGTGCCAGCAGCCTAGTACTCGACAGGCCCTCCTATAATTCACCCCTCCACTTT.

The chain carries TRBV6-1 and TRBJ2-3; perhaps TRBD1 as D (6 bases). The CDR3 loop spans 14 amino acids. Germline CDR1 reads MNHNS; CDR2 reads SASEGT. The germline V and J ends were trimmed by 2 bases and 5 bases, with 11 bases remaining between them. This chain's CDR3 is CASSEKGDLDTQYF. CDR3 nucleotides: TGTGCCAGCAGTGAAAAGGGGGATCTAGATACGCAGTATTTT.

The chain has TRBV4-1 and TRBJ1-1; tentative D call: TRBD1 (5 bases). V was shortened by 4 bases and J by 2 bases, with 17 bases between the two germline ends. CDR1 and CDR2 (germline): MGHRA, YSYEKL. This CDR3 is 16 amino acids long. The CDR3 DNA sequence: TGCGCCAGCAGCCTTAAACAAGGGGCCATTAACACTGAAGCTTTCTTT. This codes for CASSLKQGAINTEAFF.

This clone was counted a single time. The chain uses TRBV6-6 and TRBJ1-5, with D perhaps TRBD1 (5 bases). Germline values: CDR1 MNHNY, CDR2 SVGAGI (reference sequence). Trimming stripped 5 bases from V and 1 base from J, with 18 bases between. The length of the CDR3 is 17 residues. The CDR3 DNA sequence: TGTGCCAGCAGTCTTCTCGGGGGGTTTCGGAGCAATCAGCCCCAGCATTTT. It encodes CASSLLGGFRSNQPQHF.

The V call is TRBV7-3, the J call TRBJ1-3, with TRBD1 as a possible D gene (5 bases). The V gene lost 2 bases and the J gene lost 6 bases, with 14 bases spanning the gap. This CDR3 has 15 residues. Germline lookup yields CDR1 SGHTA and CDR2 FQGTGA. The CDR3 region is CASSLRTRRENTIYF. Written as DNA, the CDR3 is TGTGCCAGCAGCTTACGGACAAGGCGGGAAAACACCATATATTTT.

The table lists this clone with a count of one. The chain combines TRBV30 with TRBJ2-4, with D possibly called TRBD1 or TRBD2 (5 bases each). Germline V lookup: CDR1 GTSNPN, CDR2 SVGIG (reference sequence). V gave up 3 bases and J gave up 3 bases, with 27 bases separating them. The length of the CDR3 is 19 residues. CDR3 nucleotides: TGTGCCTGGAGCGAATGGCAGGGAGACCGAAATTTAGTCAAAAACATTCAGTACTTC. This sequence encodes CAWSEWQGDRNLVKNIQYF.

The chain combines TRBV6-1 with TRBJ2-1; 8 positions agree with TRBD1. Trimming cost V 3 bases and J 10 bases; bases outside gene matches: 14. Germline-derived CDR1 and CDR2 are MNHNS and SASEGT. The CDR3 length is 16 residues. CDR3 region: CASSDYPGQVAGEQFF. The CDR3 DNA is TGTGCCAGCAGTGACTATCCGGGACAGGTGGCCGGAGAGCAGTTCTTC.

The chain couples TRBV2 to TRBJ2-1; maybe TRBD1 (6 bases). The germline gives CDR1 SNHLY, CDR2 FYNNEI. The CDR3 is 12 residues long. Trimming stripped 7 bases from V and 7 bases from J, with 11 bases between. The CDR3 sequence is CASTERGNEQFF. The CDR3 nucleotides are TGTGCCAGCACCGAAAGGGGGAATGAGCAGTTCTTC. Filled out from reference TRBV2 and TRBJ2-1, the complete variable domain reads EPEVTQTPSHQVTQMGQEVILRCVPISNHLYFYWYRQILGQKVEFLVSFYNNEISEKSEIFDDQFSVERPDGSNFTLKIRSTKLEDSAMYFCASTERGNEQFFGPGTRLTVL.

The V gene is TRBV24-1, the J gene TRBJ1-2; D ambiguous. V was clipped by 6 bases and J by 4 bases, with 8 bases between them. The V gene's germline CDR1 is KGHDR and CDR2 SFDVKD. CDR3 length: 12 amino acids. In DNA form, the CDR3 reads TGTGCCACCAGTAGGGATACCTATGGCTACACCTTC. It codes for CATSRDTYGYTF.

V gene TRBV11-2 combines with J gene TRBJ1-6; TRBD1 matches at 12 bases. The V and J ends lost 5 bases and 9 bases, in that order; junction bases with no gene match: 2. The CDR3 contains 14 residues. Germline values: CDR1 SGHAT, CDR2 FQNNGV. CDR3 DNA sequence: TGTGCCAGCAGCGTGGGACAGGGGGCTTCACCCCTCCACTTT. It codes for CASSVGQGASPLHF.